This T cell receptor (beta chain) was identified in a study of cytomegalovirus exposure and HLA in healthy donors. The germline V gene has CDR1 MNHEY and CDR2 SMNVEV (reference sequence). The CDR3 extends over 14 amino acids. Deletions cut 4 bases from V and 0 bases from J, with 10 bases between. PCR amplification relied on 60 Vbeta primers (plus 13 Jbeta primers). In the study's own analysis: Later, some 79 million unique TCR beta chains were counted in an analysis, and some 11 million of them were shared. TCRdb keeps only in-frame clones here, not all; method: immunoSEQ multiplex PCR. V and J calls and clone size follow that table, whereas D and trimming were derived from the DNA. The data hold about 98,000 clones, with approximately 69% observed a single time.

The chain links TRBV27 to TRBJ2-7; a possible D gene is TRBD2 (5 bases). Material: PBMCs. This TCR was sampled from a female donor in good health and CMV-seronegative. In nucleotides, the CDR3 is TGTGCCAGCAGTTCCGGGGTTAGCTCCTACGAGCAGTACTTC. Translated: CASSSGVSSYEQYF.